This T cell receptor beta chain stems from a study of blood T cell repertoires in COVID-19. Between the trimmed V and J ends, which lost 4 bases and 6 bases, there was a span of 19 bases. Germline V gene sequence: CDR1 KGHSH, CDR2 LQKENI. The CDR3 consists of 16 residues. Everyone who took part was 18 to 89 years old, and they came from about two dozen US areas. Among Cohort 3 donors, those recovered had two negative PCRs, clearance, or symptom resolution. Data came from immunoSEQ multiplex PCR; TCRdb stores just in-frame clones and leaves some out. The sample has 250,000 to 350,000 clones, around 87% seen once.

This sequence originates from a woman aged 25 to 39 who had recovered from COVID-19. Sequences were obtained from PBMCs or T cells enriched from blood (not recorded which). This chain connects TRBV18 to TRBJ2-4, with a tentative D call TRBD2 (7 bases). The CDR3 DNA is TGTGCCAGCTCACTCTCTGGGGGGGCCGAGGGAAACATTCAGTACTTC. It yields the protein CASSLSGGAEGNIQYF.